This T cell receptor (beta chain) was obtained from a study of T-cell reconstitution after alpha-beta-depleted transplantation in children. Study-level points and caveats: Two months or so post-transplant, alpha-beta T cells reportedly derived from several hundred expanded graft clones.

This sample's TCRbeta library carried unique molecular identifier barcodes. TCRdb called the PCR reads again in MiXCR, with one record for every CDR3 protein. The sample has 500,000 to 600,000 distinct CDR3 sequences; 25% to 30% are singletons. For this clonotype: The antigen is not known.

The source material was PBMCs, sampled before TCRalphabeta/CD19-depleted stem cell transplant. The TCR originated in a boy under three years old with Wiskott-Aldrich syndrome, due to receive a stem cell transplant.

CDR3 coding DNA: TGCAGTGCTAAGAAAGCAACTAATGAAAAACTGTTTTTT. This codes for CSAKKATNEKLFF. The chain is built from TRBV20-1 and TRBJ1-4; the D is unclear. Germline-derived CDR1 and CDR2 are DFQATT and SNEGSKA (reference sequence). V was pared by 4 bases and J by 0 bases, with 6 bases between. There are 13 residues in the CDR3.